The clone carrying this TCR beta chain was observed a few times. TCRdb reprocessed the RACE reads with MiXCR, giving one entry per CDR3 protein. The sample has fewer than 300,000 distinct CDR3 sequences; 7.5% to 9% are singletons. This CDR3 has 14 amino acids. Germline loops: CDR1 LGHNA, CDR2 YSLEER. V was clipped by 1 base and J by 9 bases, with 13 bases between them. These data come from a study of human T cells and chemical hapten exposure. As to time point: pre-sensitization, week 0. Specified treatment: therapeutic diphenylcyclopropenone sensitization with weekly scalp DPC. V is TRBV4-3 and J is TRBJ1-5, with a possible D match to TRBD1 (5 bases). The clonotype was recovered from a man younger than 35 with alopecia areata. Some clones in this sample may be carry-over from other donors' samples. Sequenced material: whole blood, taken in connection with sensitization to the hapten diphenylcyclopropenone (DPC). The CDR3 spells CASSQARQGSPQHF. The CDR3 DNA reads as TGCGCCAGCAGCCAAGCCAGGCAGGGATCGCCCCAGCATTTT.